These T cell receptor beta chains were read from a single sample in a study of shared clonotypes between healthy human individuals. Generated by immunoSEQ multiplex PCR, the TCRdb table keeps only in-frame clones and is missing some. The table records approximately 2.1 million clones, 90% to 95% of them present only once. Input material: naive CD4+ T cells from PBMCs. All receptors derive from a man aged 18-30 years in good health. Some clones in this sample may be carry-over from other donors' samples. Each CDR3 is given with its conserved first and last residue. Fields, in order: D gene, V gene, J gene, clone size, CDR3 protein, CDR3 DNA. The D gene is left open where the match is weak. Rows may omit the clone size; those that give it use once, few, many or a size class.

D: -; V: TRBV5-1; J: TRBJ2-5; size: few; CDR3: CASSTGRGEETQYF; DNA: TGCGCCAGCAGCACGGGACGCGGAGAAGAGACCCAGTACTTC
D: TRBD2; V: TRBV5-1; J: TRBJ2-3; size: -; CDR3: CASGYLAGEADTQYF; DNA: TGCGCCAGCGGATACCTAGCGGGAGAGGCAGATACGCAGTATTTT
D: -; V: TRBV7-3; J: TRBJ2-1; size: -; CDR3: CASSSYSNEQFF; DNA: TGTGCCAGCAGCAGTTATAGCAATGAGCAGTTCTTC
D: -; V: TRBV28; J: TRBJ2-7; size: -; CDR3: CASNRLNPYEQYF; DNA: TGTGCCAGCAACAGGTTAAATCCCTACGAGCAGTACTTC
D: TRBD2; V: TRBV28; J: TRBJ2-1; size: -; CDR3: CASSGTGTSGLDEQFF; DNA: TGTGCCAGCAGTGGAACCGGGACTAGTGGCCTGGATGAGCAGTTCTTC
D: TRBD2; V: TRBV7-8; J: TRBJ2-1; size: -; CDR3: CASSPRLAGAGNEQFF; DNA: TGTGCCAGCAGCCCCCGGCTAGCGGGAGCGGGCAATGAGCAGTTCTTC
D: TRBD2; V: TRBV18; J: TRBJ2-7; size: once; CDR3: CASSPRLAGAPDEQYF; DNA: TGTGCCAGCTCACCACGTCTAGCGGGAGCCCCCGACGAGCAGTACTTC
D: -; V: TRBV7-2; J: TRBJ1-5; size: -; CDR3: CASSLEVGRSNQPQHF; DNA: TGTGCCAGCAGCTTAGAGGTGGGTCGTAGCAATCAGCCCCAGCATTTT
D: -; V: TRBV19; J: TRBJ2-7; size: -; CDR3: CASSIEGLGRGEQYF; DNA: TGTGCCAGTAGTATAGAAGGGCTAGGCCGAGGTGAGCAGTACTTC
D: -; V: TRBV5-1; J: TRBJ1-3; size: -; CDR3: CASSLEASSSGNTIYF; DNA: TGCGCCAGCAGCTTGGAGGCCTCAAGCTCTGGAAACACCATATATTTT
D: -; V: TRBV7-2; J: TRBJ2-6; size: -; CDR3: CASSLPLSGANVLTF; DNA: TGTGCCAGCAGCTTACCCCTCTCTGGGGCCAACGTCCTGACTTTC
D: -; V: TRBV7-8; J: TRBJ2-2; size: -; CDR3: CASSLSGGDGELFF; DNA: TGTGCCAGCAGCTTAAGTGGCGGAGACGGGGAGCTGTTTTTT
D: TRBD2; V: TRBV5-1; J: TRBJ2-2; size: -; CDR3: CASSLSAGATNTGELFF; DNA: TGCGCCAGCAGCCTCTCAGCGGGAGCTACGAACACCGGGGAGCTGTTTTTT
D: -; V: TRBV15; J: TRBJ1-4; size: -; CDR3: CATSEARTYEKLFF; DNA: TGTGCCACCAGTGAGGCGCGGACGTACGAAAAACTGTTTTTT
D: TRBD1; V: TRBV4-1; J: TRBJ2-7; size: -; CDR3: CASSQGTGSNEQYF; DNA: TGCGCCAGCAGCCAAGGGACAGGGAGCAACGAGCAGTACTTC
D: -; V: TRBV27; J: TRBJ2-7; size: -; CDR3: CASSFQGLSYEQYF; DNA: TGTGCCAGCAGTTTTCAAGGACTAAGCTACGAGCAGTACTTC
D: TRBD2; V: TRBV14; J: TRBJ2-1; size: -; CDR3: CASSRGTSDEQFF; DNA: TGTGCCAGCAGCCGAGGGACTAGCGATGAGCAGTTCTTC
D: -; V: TRBV27; J: TRBJ2-7; size: -; CDR3: CASSLKGFGEQYF; DNA: TGTGCCAGCAGTTTAAAGGGCTTCGGGGAGCAGTACTTC
D: -; V: TRBV27; J: TRBJ2-7; size: once; CDR3: CASSVRPHSYEQYF; DNA: TGTGCCAGCAGTGTACGACCACACTCCTACGAGCAGTACTTC
D: TRBD2; V: TRBV5-4; J: TRBJ2-7; size: -; CDR3: CASSVGLADYEQYF; DNA: TGTGCCAGCAGCGTGGGACTAGCTGACTACGAGCAGTACTTC